This T cell receptor beta chain came from a study of shared clonotypes between healthy human individuals. Points from the study as a whole: Memory subsets generally showed lower estimated richness than naive subsets. Rarefaction showed that sequencing of sorted subsets was incomplete (despite large depth).

The V gene end was trimmed by 5 bases and the J gene end by 7 bases; junction bases not matched to a gene: 16. Looked up from germline, CDR1 is LNHDA and CDR2 is SQIVND (reference sequence). The CDR3 extends over 16 amino acids. Naive CD45RA+ and memory CD45RA-negative subsets were split from CD4+ cells. Assay: immunoSEQ multiplex PCR; the TCRdb copy retains only in-frame clones and omits some. The sample yields millions of clones, roughly 94% seen once. With regard to this clone: Its antigen is not known.

The V call is TRBV19, the J call TRBJ2-7; TRBD1 aligns across 8 bases. The clonotype comes from a man between 18 and 35 years old in good health. The sequencing sample was made of naive CD4+ T cells sorted from blood. Documented subset: CD45RA+ positively selected. CDR3 coding DNA: TGTGCCAGTAGTTCGAGGGGTGAGAAGCGGACAGGGGAGCAGTACTTC. It translates to CASSSRGEKRTGEQYF.